The TCR beta chain described here comes from a study of T-cell memory formation after mild COVID-19. Germline V gene sequence: CDR1 SEHNR, CDR2 FQNEAQ (reference sequence). The V end was cut by 5 bases, the J end by 2 bases, with 11 bases between. This CDR3 region has 14 residues. In this sample, this clonotype turned up a few times. Each CDR3 protein is one row after TCRdb ran MiXCR on the 5' RACE reads. This sample yields 400,000 or so distinct CDR3 sequences, of which roughly 20% are seen a single time; 7.5% to 9.5% belongs to the top ten. Sequences were obtained from PBMCs or a T cell subset sorted from them (not recorded which). The chain combines TRBV7-9 with TRBJ2-3, with D possibly being TRBD1 (6 bases). This sequence originates from an adult woman who had mild COVID-19 (a few samples of this study predate the infection). Cell type and time point are not known. CDR3 nucleotides: TGTGCCAGCAGCGATACAGGGCTCACAGATACGCAGTATTTT. It encodes CASSDTGLTDTQYF. Combining the CDR3 with reference TRBV7-9 and TRBJ2-3 gives the whole variable domain DTGVSQNPRHKITKRGQNVTFRCDPISEHNRLYWYRQTLGQGPEFLTYFQNEAQLEKSRLLSDRFSAERPKGSFSTLEIQRTEQGDSAMYLCASSDTGLTDTQYFGPGTRLTVL.